The 25 T cell receptor beta chains below all came from one sample that was sequenced in a study of CD8+ T cells in alopecia areata. Sequencing used cDNA as its template, made by extracting RNA and reverse transcribing it. Assay: immunoSEQ multiplex PCR; the TCRdb copy retains only in-frame clones and omits some. Of 150,000 to 200,000 clones listed, about 60% are singletons. The sample was CD4+ T cells sorted from blood. Receptor source: a human donor in good health.

The V and J genes are TRBV30 and TRBJ1-5, with D uncertain. Germline CDR1 and CDR2: GTSNPN and SVGIG (reference sequence). The V gene lost 2 bases and the J gene lost 0 bases, with 11 bases spanning the gap. The CDR3 totals 15 residues. The CDR3 coding sequence is TGTGCCTGGAGTCCTCGGGCCATTAGCAATCAGCCCCAGCATTTT. Its protein product is CAWSPRAISNQPQHF.

This clone turned up a few times. J is TRBJ2-1 and V is TRBV19; D gene uncertain. From germline, CDR1 is LNHDA and CDR2 SQIVND (reference sequence). The ends were cut back, 6 bases at V and 12 bases at J, with 12 bases in the middle. The CDR3 spans 11 residues. CDR3 region: CASRSRSGQFF. The CDR3 region has the DNA TGTGCCAGTAGATCGAGATCAGGGCAGTTCTTC.

The chain links TRBV5-1 to TRBJ2-5, with unresolved D. The V gene's germline CDR1 is SGHRS and CDR2 YFSETQ. The V end lost 5 bases, the J end lost 5 bases, and 7 bases lay between the germline ends. The CDR3 consists of 11 residues. The CDR3 sequence is CASRVVETQYF. In nucleotides, the CDR3 is TGCGCCAGCAGGGTCGTGGAGACCCAGTACTTC.

This clone was detected only a few times. The chain has TRBV30 and TRBJ1-5; no clear D. The germline CDR1 and CDR2 sequences are GTSNPN and SVGIG (reference sequence). The CDR3 covers 16 residues. V gave up 2 bases and J gave up 0 bases, with 14 bases separating them. CDR3 sequence (DNA): TGTGCCTGGAGTCTAGGCGGATTTTATAGCAATCAGCCCCAGCATTTT. It codes for CAWSLGGFYSNQPQHF.

This clone was picked up one time. The rearrangement joins TRBV20-1 to TRBJ2-5; no reliable D call. Per germline, CDR1 DFQATT and CDR2 SNEGSKA (reference sequence). The length of the CDR3 is 11 residues. V shed 5 bases and J shed 5 bases, with 9 bases lying between them. In DNA, the CDR3 is TGCAGTGCTCGTTTGGGGGAGACCCAGTACTTC. It is translated as CSARLGETQYF.

The genes are TRBV2 and TRBJ2-2, with a weak D call TRBD1 (5 bases). V dropped 6 bases and J dropped 7 bases, with 15 bases sitting between them. Germline V gives CDR1 SNHLY, CDR2 FYNNEI. This CDR3 is built from 14 residues. CDR3 sequence: CASRGEVDDGELFF. CDR3 nucleotide sequence: TGTGCCAGCAGAGGGGAAGTAGACGACGGGGAGCTGTTTTTT.

V gene TRBV7-9 combines with J gene TRBJ2-5; weak D call: TRBD2 (5 bases). The CDR3 loop spans 14 amino acids. The V and J ends lost 5 bases and 4 bases respectively, with 14 bases between them. The V gene's germline CDR1 is SEHNR and CDR2 FQNEAQ (reference sequence). CDR3 amino acids: CASSPSGRIETQYF. The CDR3 bases are TGTGCCAGCAGCCCCTCGGGGAGAATAGAGACCCAGTACTTC.

This sequence joins TRBV28 and TRBJ2-4; a weak D match, TRBD1 (5 bases). V lost 3 bases to trimming and J lost 3 bases, with 9 bases between them. In germline, CDR1 is MDHEN, CDR2 SYDVKM. The CDR3 runs 14 residues. The CDR3 sequence is CASSLGRRKNIQYF. As DNA, the CDR3 is TGTGCCAGCAGTTTGGGGCGACGCAAAAACATTCAGTACTTC.

The sample holds a few counts of this clone. Germline is not matched at one junction end, which may reflect a read error. The gene calls are TRBV14 and TRBJ1-1; no definite D call. In germline, CDR1 is SGHDN, CDR2 FVKESK. The CDR3 is 15 amino acids. CDR3 in amino acids: CASSQLWSGNPEAFF. The CDR3 coding sequence is TGTGCCAGCAGCCAATTGTGGTCGGGGAACCCTGAAGCTTTCTTT.

This chain connects TRBV7-9 to TRBJ2-7; D might be TRBD1 or TRBD2, each matching 5 bases. CDR3 length: 14 amino acids. Germline loops: CDR1 SEHNR, CDR2 FQNEAQ (reference sequence). Between the trimmed V and J ends, which lost 5 bases and 2 bases, there was a span of 13 bases. The CDR3: CASSPRDGTYEQYF. CDR3 DNA: TGTGCCAGCAGCCCGAGGGACGGGACCTACGAGCAGTACTTC. The whole variable domain, remainder taken from reference TRBV7-9 and TRBJ2-7, is DTGVSQNPRHKITKRGQNVTFRCDPISEHNRLYWYRQTLGQGPEFLTYFQNEAQLEKSRLLSDRFSAERPKGSFSTLEIQRTEQGDSAMYLCASSPRDGTYEQYFGPGTRLTVT.

The V and J genes are TRBV29-1 and TRBJ2-7, with a weak D call TRBD2 (6 bases). V was trimmed by 7 bases and J by 2 bases, leaving 9 bases between them. The germline gives CDR1 SQVTM, CDR2 ANQGSEA. CDR3 length equals 11 residues. DNA of the CDR3: TGCAGCGCGGGAGAACCCTACGAGCAGTACTTC. As protein: CSAGEPYEQYF.

The chain uses TRBV2 and TRBJ2-5, with 11 bases identical to TRBD1. Per germline, CDR1 SNHLY and CDR2 FYNNEI. The CDR3 has 17 residues. Trimming removed 6 bases from V and 8 bases from J; junction bases left unmatched: 17. The CDR3 DNA sequence: TGTGCCAGCAGGTCATTTACCGGGACAGGGGGTCGAGGAACCCAGTACTTC. Protein: CASRSFTGTGGRGTQYF.

The chain recombines TRBV27 with TRBJ1-2; weak D call: TRBD1 (6 bases). The CDR3 runs to 13 residues. Germline V gene data show CDR1 as MNHEY and CDR2 as SMNVEV (reference sequence). Trimming shortened V by 4 bases and J by 6 bases, and 12 bases separated the two germline ends. The DNA of the CDR3 is TGTGCCAGCAGTTACAGGGATGGGAATGGCTACACCTTC. Translating gives CASSYRDGNGYTF.

This chain connects TRBV6-6 to TRBJ1-5; D is perhaps TRBD1 (5 bases). The length of the CDR3 is 13 residues. V was clipped by 7 bases and J by 6 bases, with 13 bases between them. Germline V gene lookup returns CDR1 MNHNY and CDR2 SVGAGI (reference sequence). DNA of the CDR3: TGTGCCAGCATGGAGGGGCGCTTTCAGCCCCAGCATTTT. It specifies CASMEGRFQPQHF.

This clone showed up just a few times. The gene calls are TRBV29-1 and TRBJ2-1; D perhaps matches TRBD2 (6 bases). This CDR3 is built from 12 residues. In germline, CDR1 is SQVTM, CDR2 ANQGSEA. V lost 4 bases and J 6 bases, leaving 10 bases between the germline ends. The DNA for the CDR3 is TGCAGCGTTGGTGCGGGACCCAATGAGCAGTTCTTC. Amino acid sequence: CSVGAGPNEQFF.

This clone was seen once. CDR3 coding DNA: TGTGCCTGGAGTGTAAGGTCCTGGAAGACAGATACGCAGTATTTT. Translated: CAWSVRSWKTDTQYF. This chain uses TRBV30 with TRBJ2-3; D gene uncertain. CDR3 length: 15 residues. V was trimmed by 0 bases and J by 3 bases, leaving 13 bases between them. Germline CDR1 GTSNPN, CDR2 SVGIG (reference sequence).

This clone turned up a few times. The chain is built from TRBV27 and TRBJ2-6; no definite D call. The CDR3 covers 20 residues. Germline CDR1 and CDR2: MNHEY and SMNVEV (reference sequence). Trimming left V 4 bases short and J 0 bases short, with 22 bases between. The CDR3 loop is CASSYVIGVSLNSGANVLTF. In DNA, the CDR3 is TGTGCCAGCAGTTATGTTATTGGGGTGTCCCTCAACTCTGGGGCCAACGTCCTGACTTTC.

In DNA, the CDR3 is TGCAGCGTTGCAACACGGACAAACACTGAAGCTTTCTTT. It is translated as CSVATRTNTEAFF. The rearrangement links TRBV29-1 to TRBJ1-1; D might be TRBD1 (5 bases). Germline CDR1 SQVTM, CDR2 ANQGSEA. CDR3 length: 13 residues. V was cut by 4 bases and J by 2 bases, with 11 bases left in between. The full variable domain, with the rest looked up from reference TRBV29-1 and TRBJ1-1, is SAVISQKPSRDICQRGTSLTIQCQVDSQVTMMFWYRQQPGQSLTLIATANQGSEATYESGFVIDKFPISRPNLTFSTLTVSNMSPEDSSIYLCSVATRTNTEAFFGQGTRLTVV.

This chain uses TRBV4-1 with TRBJ2-7; D remains ambiguous. The CDR3 covers 14 residues. Trimming pared 1 base from V and 3 bases from J, leaving 10 bases between. Germline assignment: CDR1 MGHRA and CDR2 YSYEKL. For the CDR3, the DNA is TGCGCCAGCAGCCAAGTGGGCACAATCTACGAGCAGTACTTC. Translation: CASSQVGTIYEQYF.

The gene calls are TRBV27 and TRBJ2-3; TRBD1 is a possible D gene (6 bases). The CDR3 is made up of 21 amino acids. Per the germline V gene, CDR1 is MNHEY and CDR2 is SMNVEV (reference sequence). V lost 5 bases and J 5 bases, leaving 35 bases between the germline ends. The CDR3 spells CASSPQLWGLGDKQFGDTQYF. The CDR3 region has the DNA TGTGCCAGCAGTCCCCAGTTATGGGGGCTAGGAGATAAACAGTTCGGAGATACGCAGTATTTT.

This chain joins TRBV5-1 and TRBJ2-7; perhaps TRBD1 as D (6 bases). Trimming took off 5 bases at V and 0 bases at J, with 18 bases between the two ends. Germline lookup yields CDR1 SGHRS and CDR2 YFSETQ. This CDR3 is built from 16 residues. The CDR3 DNA sequence: TGCGCCAGCAGGGCAGGGCGACAGGACAGCTCCTACGAGCAGTACTTC. Protein sequence: CASRAGRQDSSYEQYF.

J is TRBJ1-1 and V is TRBV25-1; perhaps TRBD1 as D (5 bases). Germline V gene sequence: CDR1 MGHDK, CDR2 SYGVNS. V was shortened by 6 bases and J by 3 bases, with 11 bases between the two germline ends. This CDR3 is built from 13 residues. This CDR3 is CASRDTIHTEAFF. The CDR3, as DNA: TGTGCCAGCAGGGACACCATCCACACTGAAGCTTTCTTT.

This chain connects TRBV29-1 to TRBJ2-7, with 15 bases that match TRBD2. CDR3 length: 13 amino acids. Germline V lookup: CDR1 SQVTM, CDR2 ANQGSEA. V was clipped by 7 bases and J by 4 bases; unmatched bases: 2. The CDR3 is CSGGLAGGYEQYF. CDR3 nucleotides: TGCAGCGGGGGACTAGCGGGAGGATACGAGCAGTACTTC.

This clone showed up just once. This chain connects TRBV20-1 to TRBJ2-5; a weak D match, TRBD1 (5 bases). V shed 4 bases and J shed 5 bases, with 8 bases lying between them. The germline V gene encodes CDR1 DFQATT and CDR2 SNEGSKA (reference sequence). The CDR3 consists of 11 residues. DNA for the CDR3: TGCAGTGCTACAGGGTTTGAGACCCAGTACTTC. Protein product: CSATGFETQYF.

The V call is TRBV29-1, the J call TRBJ2-7; D possibly corresponds to TRBD1 (5 bases). V was cut by 4 bases and J by 2 bases, with 12 bases left in between. This CDR3 has 13 residues. CDR1 and CDR2 (germline): SQVTM, ANQGSEA. In nucleotides, the CDR3 is TGCAGCGTTGTAGGGGCAACCCCCTACGAGCAGTACTTC. As protein: CSVVGATPYEQYF.